This record looks at one T cell receptor (beta chain) sequence and its context. A read error may produce the germline difference seen at one junction end. This entry belongs to a study of blood T cells in healthy people across ages. From germline, CDR1 is SGHRS and CDR2 YFSETQ. The CDR3 totals 15 residues. PCR was performed a second time for about 6 to 12 cycles using a sample-barcoded 5' primer and a J-beta primer mix. Per-sample output comprised a minimum of 2.5 million paired-end reads containing CDR3. One entry per CDR3 protein results from TCRdb running MiXCR on the 5' RACE reads. The sample has around 1.7 million distinct CDR3 sequences, roughly 27% seen once.

The sample was blood. The sequence derives from a woman aged 30 to 39 in good health. The rearrangement joins TRBV5-1 to TRBJ1-1, with TRBD1 identical over 8 bases. CDR3 bases: TGCGCCAGCAGCTTGGACGGACAGGGAAACACTGAAGTTTTCTTT. It is translated as CASSLDGQGNTEVFF.